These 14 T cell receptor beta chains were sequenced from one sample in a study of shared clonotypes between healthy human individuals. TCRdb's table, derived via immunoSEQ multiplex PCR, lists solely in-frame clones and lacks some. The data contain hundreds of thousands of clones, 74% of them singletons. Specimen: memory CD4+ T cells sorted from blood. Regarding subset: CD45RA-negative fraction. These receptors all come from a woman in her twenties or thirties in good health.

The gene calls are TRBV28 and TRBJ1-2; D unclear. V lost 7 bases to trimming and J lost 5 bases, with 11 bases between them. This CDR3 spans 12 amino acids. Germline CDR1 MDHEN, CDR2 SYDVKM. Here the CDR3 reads CASKEGYYGYTF. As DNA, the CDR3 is TGTGCCAGCAAGGAAGGCTATTATGGCTACACCTTC.

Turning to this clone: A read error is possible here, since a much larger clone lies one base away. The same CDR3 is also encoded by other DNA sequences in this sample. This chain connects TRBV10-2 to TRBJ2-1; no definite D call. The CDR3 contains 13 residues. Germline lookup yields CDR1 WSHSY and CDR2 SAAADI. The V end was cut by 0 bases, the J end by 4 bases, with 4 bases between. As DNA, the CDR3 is TGCGCCAGCAGTGAGTCCGGGTACAATGAGCAGTTCTTC. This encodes CASSESGYNEQFF.

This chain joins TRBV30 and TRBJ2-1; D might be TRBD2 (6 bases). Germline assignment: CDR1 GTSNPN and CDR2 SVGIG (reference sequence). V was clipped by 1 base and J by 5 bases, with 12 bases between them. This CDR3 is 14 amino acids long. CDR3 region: CAWSGGNLHNEQFF. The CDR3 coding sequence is TGTGCCTGGAGTGGCGGGAACCTTCACAATGAGCAGTTCTTC.

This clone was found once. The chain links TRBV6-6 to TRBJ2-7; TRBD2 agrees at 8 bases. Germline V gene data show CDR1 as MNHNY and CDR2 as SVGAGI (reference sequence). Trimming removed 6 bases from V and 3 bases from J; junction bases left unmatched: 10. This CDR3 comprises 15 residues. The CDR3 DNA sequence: TGTGCCAGCAGCGAACCGGGACTAGGTCTCTACGAGCAGTACTTC. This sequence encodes CASSEPGLGLYEQYF.

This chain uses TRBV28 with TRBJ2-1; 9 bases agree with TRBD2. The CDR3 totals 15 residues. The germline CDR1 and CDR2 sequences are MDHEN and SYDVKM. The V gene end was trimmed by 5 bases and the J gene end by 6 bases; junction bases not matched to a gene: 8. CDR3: CASSPASGILNEQFF. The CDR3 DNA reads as TGTGCCAGCAGTCCTGCTAGCGGGATTCTCAATGAGCAGTTCTTC.

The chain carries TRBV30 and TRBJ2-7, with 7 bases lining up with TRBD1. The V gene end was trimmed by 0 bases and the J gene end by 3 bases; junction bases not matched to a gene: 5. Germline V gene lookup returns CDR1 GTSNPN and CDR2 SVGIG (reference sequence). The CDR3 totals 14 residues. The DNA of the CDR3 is TGTGCCTGGAGTGTATCCAGGGGGTACTACGAGCAGTACTTC. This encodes CAWSVSRGYYEQYF.

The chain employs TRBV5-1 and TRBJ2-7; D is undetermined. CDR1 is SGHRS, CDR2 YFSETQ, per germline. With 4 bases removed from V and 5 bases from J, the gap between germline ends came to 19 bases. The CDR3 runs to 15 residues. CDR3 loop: CASSEAHPNIDEQYF. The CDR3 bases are TGCGCCAGCAGCGAGGCGCACCCGAATATTGACGAGCAGTACTTC.

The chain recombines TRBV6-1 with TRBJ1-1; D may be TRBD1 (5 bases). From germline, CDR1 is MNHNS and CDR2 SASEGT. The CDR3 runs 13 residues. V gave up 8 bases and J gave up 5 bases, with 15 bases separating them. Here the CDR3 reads CASAGTPATEAFF. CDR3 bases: TGTGCCAGCGCCGGGACGCCAGCGACTGAAGCTTTCTTT.

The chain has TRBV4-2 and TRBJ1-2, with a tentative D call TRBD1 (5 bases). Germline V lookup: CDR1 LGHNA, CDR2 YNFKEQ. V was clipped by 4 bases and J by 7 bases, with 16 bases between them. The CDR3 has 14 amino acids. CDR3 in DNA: TGTGCCAGCAGCCCCGGGACGGAAAACGCTGGCTACACCTTC. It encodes CASSPGTENAGYTF.

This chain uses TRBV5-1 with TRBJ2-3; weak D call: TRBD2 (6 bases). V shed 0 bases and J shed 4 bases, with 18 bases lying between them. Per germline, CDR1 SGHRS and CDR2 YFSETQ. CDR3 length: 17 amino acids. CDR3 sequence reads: CASSLGREPRRADTQYF. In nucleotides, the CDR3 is TGCGCCAGCAGCTTGGGTCGGGAACCACGGAGGGCAGATACGCAGTATTTT. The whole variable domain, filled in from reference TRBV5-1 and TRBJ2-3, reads KAGVTQTPRYLIKTRGQQVTLSCSPISGHRSVSWYQQTPGQGLQFLFEYFSETQRNKGNFPGRFSGRQFSNSRSEMNVSTLELGDSALYLCASSLGREPRRADTQYFGPGTRLTVL.

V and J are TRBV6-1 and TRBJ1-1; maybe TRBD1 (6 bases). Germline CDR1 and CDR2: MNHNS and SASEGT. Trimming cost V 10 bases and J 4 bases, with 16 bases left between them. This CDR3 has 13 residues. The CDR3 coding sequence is TGTGCCACAAGACAGGTGGTGGTCACTGAAGCTTTCTTT. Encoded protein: CATRQVVVTEAFF.

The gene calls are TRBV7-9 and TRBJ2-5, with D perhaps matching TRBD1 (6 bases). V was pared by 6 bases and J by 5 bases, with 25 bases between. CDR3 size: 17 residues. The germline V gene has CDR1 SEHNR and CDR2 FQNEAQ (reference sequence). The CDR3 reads CASSPRAGAVNGETQYF. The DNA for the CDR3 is TGTGCCAGCAGTCCAAGGGCAGGGGCCGTAAATGGGGAGACCCAGTACTTC.

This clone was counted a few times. The CDR3 spells CASSLGLAGAEGETQYF. In DNA form, the CDR3 reads TGTGCCAGCAGCTTGGGACTAGCGGGAGCGGAGGGAGAGACCCAGTACTTC. This chain links TRBV7-2 with TRBJ2-5, with 14 nucleotides matching TRBD2. This CDR3 region has 17 residues. V dropped 3 bases and J dropped 4; count of bases not matched to a gene: 7. The germline CDR1 and CDR2 sequences are SGHTA and FQGNSA.

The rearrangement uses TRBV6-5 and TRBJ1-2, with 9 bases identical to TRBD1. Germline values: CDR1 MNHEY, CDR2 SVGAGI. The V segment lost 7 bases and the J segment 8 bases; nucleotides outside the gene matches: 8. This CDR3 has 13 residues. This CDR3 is CASNPGQGGGYTF. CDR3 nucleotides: TGTGCCAGCAACCCGGGACAGGGAGGAGGCTACACCTTC.